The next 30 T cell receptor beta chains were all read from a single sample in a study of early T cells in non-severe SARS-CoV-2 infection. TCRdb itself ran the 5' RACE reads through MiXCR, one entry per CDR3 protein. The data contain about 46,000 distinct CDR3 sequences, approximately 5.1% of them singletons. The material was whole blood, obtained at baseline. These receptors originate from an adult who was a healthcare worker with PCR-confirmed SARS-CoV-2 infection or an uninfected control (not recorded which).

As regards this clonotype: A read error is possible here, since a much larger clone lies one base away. CDR3 DNA sequence: TGCGCCAGCAGCTCACCCCTTGTGAGGCTGGTCGGGGAGCTGTTTTTT. Translation: CASSSPLVRLVGELFF. V usage is TRBV4-1 and J usage is TRBJ2-2; D is unresolved. From germline, CDR1 is MGHRA and CDR2 YSYEKL. Trimming took 5 bases from V and 7 from J, leaving 20 bases between them. The CDR3 spans 16 residues.

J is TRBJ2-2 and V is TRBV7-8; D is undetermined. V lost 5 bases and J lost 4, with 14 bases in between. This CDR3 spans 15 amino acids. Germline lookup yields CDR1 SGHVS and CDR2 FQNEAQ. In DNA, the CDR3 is TGTGCCAGCAGCATCCCTCCCGGCTCCACCGGGGAGCTGTTTTTT. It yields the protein CASSIPPGSTGELFF.

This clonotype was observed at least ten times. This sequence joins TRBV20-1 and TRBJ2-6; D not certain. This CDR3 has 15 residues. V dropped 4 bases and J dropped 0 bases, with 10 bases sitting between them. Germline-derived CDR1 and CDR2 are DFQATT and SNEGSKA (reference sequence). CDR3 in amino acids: CSATFDNSGANVLTF. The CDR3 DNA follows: TGCAGTGCTACCTTTGACAACTCTGGGGCCAACGTCCTGACTTTC.

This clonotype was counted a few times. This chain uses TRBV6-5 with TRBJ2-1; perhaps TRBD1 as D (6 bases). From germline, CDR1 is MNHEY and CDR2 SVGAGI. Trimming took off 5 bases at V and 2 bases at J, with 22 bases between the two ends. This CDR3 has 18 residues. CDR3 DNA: TGTGCCAGCAGTCGATCGAGATCCGGGACACTGGCCTACAATGAGCAGTTCTTC. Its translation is CASSRSRSGTLAYNEQFF.

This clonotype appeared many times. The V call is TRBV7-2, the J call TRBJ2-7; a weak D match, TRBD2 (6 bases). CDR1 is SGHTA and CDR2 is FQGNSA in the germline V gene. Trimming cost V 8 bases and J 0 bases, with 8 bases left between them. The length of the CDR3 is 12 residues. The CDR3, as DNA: TGTGCCAGCGGGAGGACCTCCTACGAGCAGTACTTC. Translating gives CASGRTSYEQYF.

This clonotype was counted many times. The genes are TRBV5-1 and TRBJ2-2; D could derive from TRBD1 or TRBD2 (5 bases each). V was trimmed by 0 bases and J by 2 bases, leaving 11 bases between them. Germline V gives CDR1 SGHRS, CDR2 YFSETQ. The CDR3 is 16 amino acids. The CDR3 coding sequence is TGCGCCAGCAGCTTGGAGGGGACCCCTAACACCGGGGAGCTGTTTTTT. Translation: CASSLEGTPNTGELFF.

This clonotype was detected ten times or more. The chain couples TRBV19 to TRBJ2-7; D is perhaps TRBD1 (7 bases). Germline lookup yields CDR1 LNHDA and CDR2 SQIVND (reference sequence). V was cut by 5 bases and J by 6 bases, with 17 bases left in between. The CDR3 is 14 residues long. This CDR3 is CASSGAGGLPEQYF. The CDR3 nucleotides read TGTGCCAGTAGTGGCGCAGGGGGACTTCCCGAGCAGTACTTC.

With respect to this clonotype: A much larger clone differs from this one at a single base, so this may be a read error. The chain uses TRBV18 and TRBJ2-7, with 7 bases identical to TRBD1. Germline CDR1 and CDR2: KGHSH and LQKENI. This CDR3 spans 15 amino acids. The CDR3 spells CASSLGQVTGYEPYF. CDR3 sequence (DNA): TGTGCCAGCTCACTAGGACAGGTAACGGGATACGAGCCGTACTTC.

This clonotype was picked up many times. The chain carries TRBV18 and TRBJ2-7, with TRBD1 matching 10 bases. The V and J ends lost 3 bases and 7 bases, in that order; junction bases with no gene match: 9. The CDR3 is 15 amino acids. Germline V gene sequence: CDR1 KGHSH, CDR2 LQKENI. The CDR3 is CASSPGTGAPGEQYF. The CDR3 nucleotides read TGTGCCAGCTCACCCGGGACAGGGGCCCCTGGGGAGCAGTACTTC. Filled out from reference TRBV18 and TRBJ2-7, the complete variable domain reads NAGVMQNPRHLVRRRGQEARLRCSPMKGHSHVYWYRQLPEEGLKFMVYLQKENIIDESGMPKERFSAEFPKEGPSILRIQQVVRGDSAAYFCASSPGTGAPGEQYFGPGTRLTVT.

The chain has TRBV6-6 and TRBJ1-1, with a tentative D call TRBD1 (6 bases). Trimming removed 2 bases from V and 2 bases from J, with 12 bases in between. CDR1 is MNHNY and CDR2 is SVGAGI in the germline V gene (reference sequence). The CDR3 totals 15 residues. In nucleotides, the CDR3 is TGTGCCAGCAGTTACAGGGGAGGGGGAAACACTGAAGCTTTCTTT. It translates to CASSYRGGGNTEAFF.

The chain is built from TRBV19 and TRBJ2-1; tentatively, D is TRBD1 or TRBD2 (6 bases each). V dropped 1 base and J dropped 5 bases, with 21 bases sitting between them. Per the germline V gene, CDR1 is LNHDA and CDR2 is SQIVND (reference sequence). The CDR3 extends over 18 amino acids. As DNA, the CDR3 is TGTGCCAGTAGTATAGGGGGGCGGGATAGGCTGAACGACAATGAGCAGTTCTTC. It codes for CASSIGGRDRLNDNEQFF.

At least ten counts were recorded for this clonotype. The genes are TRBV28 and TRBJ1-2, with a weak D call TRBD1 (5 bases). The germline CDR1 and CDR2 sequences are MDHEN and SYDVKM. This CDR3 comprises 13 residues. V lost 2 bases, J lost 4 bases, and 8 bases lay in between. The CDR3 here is CASSLRGPYGYTF. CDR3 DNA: TGTGCCAGCAGTTTAAGGGGCCCCTATGGCTACACCTTC.

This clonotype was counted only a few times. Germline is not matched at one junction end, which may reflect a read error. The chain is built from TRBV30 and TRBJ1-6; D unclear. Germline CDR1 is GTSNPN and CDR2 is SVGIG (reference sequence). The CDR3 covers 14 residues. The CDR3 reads CAGRPSSYNSPLHF. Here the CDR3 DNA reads TGTGCCGGGAGGCCGAGCTCCTATAATTCACCCCTCCACTTT.

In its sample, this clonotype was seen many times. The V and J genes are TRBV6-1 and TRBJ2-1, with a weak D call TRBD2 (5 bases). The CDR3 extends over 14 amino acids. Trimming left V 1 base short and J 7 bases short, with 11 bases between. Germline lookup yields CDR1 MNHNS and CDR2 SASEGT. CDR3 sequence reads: CASSEGGGRNEQFF. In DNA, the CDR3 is TGTGCCAGCAGTGAAGGTGGCGGGCGGAATGAGCAGTTCTTC.

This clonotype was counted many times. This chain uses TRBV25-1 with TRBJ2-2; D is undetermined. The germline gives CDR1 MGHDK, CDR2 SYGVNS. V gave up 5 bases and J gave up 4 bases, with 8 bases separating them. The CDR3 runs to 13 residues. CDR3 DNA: TGTGCCAGCAGTTGGTCTTCCACCGGGGAGCTGTTTTTT. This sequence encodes CASSWSSTGELFF.

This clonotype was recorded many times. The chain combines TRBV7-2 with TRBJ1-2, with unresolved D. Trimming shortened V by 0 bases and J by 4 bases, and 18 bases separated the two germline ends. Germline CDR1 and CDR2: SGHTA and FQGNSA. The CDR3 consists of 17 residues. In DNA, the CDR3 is TGTGCCAGCAGCTTAGCGGGGAGCGGTAGCGGTGCCTATGGCTACACCTTC. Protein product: CASSLAGSGSGAYGYTF. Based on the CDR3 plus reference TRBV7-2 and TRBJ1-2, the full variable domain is GAGVSQSPSNKVTEKGKDVELRCDPISGHTALYWYRQSLGQGLEFLIYFQGNSAPDKSGLPSDRFSAERTGGSVSTLTIQRTQQEDSAVYLCASSLAGSGSGAYGYTFGSGTRLTVV.

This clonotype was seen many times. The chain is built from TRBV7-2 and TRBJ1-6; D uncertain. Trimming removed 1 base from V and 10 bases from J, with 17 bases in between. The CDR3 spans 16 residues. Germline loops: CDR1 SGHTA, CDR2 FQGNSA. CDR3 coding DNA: TGTGCCAGCAGCTTAGGGGCCCCGGGAATTGACTCACCCCTCCACTTT. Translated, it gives CASSLGAPGIDSPLHF.

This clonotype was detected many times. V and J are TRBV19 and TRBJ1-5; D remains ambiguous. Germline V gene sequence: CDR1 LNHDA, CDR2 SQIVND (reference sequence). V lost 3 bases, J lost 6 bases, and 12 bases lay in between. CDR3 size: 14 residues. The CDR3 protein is CASSIGYGIQPQHF. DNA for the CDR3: TGTGCCAGTAGTATCGGTTACGGGATTCAGCCCCAGCATTTT.

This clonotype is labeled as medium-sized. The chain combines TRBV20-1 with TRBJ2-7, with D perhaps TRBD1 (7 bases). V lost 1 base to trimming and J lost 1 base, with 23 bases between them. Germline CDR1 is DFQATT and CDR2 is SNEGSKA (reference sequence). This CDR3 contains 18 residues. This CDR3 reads CSARGFSPRGTDSYEQYF. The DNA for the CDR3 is TGCAGTGCTAGAGGATTTAGTCCCCGCGGGACAGATTCCTACGAGCAGTACTTC.

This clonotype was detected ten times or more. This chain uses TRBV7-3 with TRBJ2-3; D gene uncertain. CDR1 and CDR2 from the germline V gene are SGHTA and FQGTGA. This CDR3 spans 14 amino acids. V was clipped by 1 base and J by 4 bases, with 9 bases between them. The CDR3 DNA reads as TGTGCCAGCAGCTTAAGGTCCTCCCCAGATACGCAGTATTTT. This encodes CASSLRSSPDTQYF.

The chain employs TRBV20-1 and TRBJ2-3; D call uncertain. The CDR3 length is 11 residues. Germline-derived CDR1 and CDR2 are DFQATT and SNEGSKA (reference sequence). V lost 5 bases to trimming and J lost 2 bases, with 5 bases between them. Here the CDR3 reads CSACPTDTQYF. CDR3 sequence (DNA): TGCAGTGCTTGCCCCACAGATACGCAGTATTTT.

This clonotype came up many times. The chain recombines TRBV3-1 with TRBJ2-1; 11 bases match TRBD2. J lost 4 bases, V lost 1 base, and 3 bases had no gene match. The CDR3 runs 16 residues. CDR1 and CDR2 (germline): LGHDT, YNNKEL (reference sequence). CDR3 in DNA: TGTGCCAGCAGCCAAGCGGCTAGCGGGGGGTACAATGAGCAGTTCTTC. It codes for CASSQAASGGYNEQFF.

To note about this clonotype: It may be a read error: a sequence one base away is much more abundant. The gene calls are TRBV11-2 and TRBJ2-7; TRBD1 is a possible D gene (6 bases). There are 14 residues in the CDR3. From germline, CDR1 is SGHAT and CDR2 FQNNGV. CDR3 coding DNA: TGTACCAGCAGCCGACAGGAAAGCTCCTACGAGCAGTACTTC. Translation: CTSSRQESSYEQYF.

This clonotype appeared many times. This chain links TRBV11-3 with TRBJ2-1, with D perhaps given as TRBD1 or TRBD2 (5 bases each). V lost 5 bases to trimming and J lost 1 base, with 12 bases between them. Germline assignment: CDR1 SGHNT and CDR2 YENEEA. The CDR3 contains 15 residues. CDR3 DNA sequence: TGTGCCAGCAGCGCTCTCGAGGGGTCCTACAATGAGCAGTTCTTC. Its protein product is CASSALEGSYNEQFF.

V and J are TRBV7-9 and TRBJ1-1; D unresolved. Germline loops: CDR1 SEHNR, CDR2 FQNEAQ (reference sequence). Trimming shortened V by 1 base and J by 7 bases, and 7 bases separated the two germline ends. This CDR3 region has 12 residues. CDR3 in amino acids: CASSLGTGEAFF. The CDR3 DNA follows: TGTGCCAGCAGCTTAGGTACTGGTGAAGCTTTCTTT.

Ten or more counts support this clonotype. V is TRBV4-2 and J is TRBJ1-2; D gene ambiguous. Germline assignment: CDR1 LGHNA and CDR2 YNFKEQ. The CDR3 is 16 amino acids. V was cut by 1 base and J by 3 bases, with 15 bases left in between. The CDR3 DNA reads TGTGCCAGCAGCCAAGTTCAGCGTGATACTCACTATGGCTACACCTTC. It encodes CASSQVQRDTHYGYTF.

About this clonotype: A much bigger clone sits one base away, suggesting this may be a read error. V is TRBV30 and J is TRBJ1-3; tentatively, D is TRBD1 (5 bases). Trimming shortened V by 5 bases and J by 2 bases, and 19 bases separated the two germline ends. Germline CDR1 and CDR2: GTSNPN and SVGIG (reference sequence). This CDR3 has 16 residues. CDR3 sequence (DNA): TGTGCCTGGGGCCAAAGTATGCGGGGGGCTGGAAACACCATATATTTT. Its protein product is CAWGQSMRGAGNTIYF.

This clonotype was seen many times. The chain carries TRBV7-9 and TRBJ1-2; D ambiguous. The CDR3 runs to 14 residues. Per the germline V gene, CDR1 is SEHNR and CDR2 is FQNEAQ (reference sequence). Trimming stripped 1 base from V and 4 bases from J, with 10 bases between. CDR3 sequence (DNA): TGTGCCAGCAGCTTAGAAGGTTTGGGCTATGGCTACACCTTC. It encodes CASSLEGLGYGYTF.

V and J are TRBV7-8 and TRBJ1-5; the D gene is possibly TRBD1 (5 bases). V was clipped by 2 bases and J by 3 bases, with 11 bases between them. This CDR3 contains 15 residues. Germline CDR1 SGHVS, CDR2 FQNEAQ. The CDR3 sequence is CASSLRKGLNQPQHF. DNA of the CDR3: TGTGCCAGCAGCTTACGGAAGGGACTCAATCAGCCCCAGCATTTT.

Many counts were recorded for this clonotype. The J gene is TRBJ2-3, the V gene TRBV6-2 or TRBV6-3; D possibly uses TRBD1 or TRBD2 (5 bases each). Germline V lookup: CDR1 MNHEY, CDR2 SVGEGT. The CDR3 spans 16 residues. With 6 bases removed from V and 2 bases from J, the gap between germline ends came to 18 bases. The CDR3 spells CASSPNPRGSTDTQYF. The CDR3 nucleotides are TGTGCCAGCAGCCCTAACCCCCGGGGCTCCACAGATACGCAGTATTTT.